One and the same sample provided the 16 T cell receptor beta chains below, sequenced in a study of blood T cell repertoires in COVID-19. Assay: immunoSEQ multiplex PCR; the TCRdb copy retains only in-frame clones and omits some. The data contain about 230,000 clones, about nine tenths of them seen just once; the ten biggest clones take up around 10%. Sequenced sample: peripheral blood. These receptors were obtained from a man aged 50-60 years with COVID-19, enrolled during active disease.

This clone was seen a single time. This chain joins TRBV2 and TRBJ1-2; TRBD1 matches at 10 bases. The CDR3 sequence is 15 residues long. J lost 3 bases, V lost 7 bases, and 8 bases had no gene match. Per germline, CDR1 SNHLY and CDR2 FYNNEI. The CDR3, as DNA: TGTGCCAGCACCCTGGACAGGGGGTTTGACTATGGCTACACCTTC. Translating it yields CASTLDRGFDYGYTF.

The chain links TRBV19 to TRBJ2-7; TRBD2 agrees at 13 bases. The V segment lost 7 bases and the J segment 3 bases; nucleotides outside the gene matches: 24. Germline-derived CDR1 and CDR2 are LNHDA and SQIVND (reference sequence). CDR3 size: 21 residues. The CDR3: CASTRTEQPGLAGPWNYEQYF. CDR3 DNA: TGTGCCAGTACCAGAACCGAACAACCGGGACTAGCGGGACCGTGGAACTACGAGCAGTACTTC.

This clone showed up just once. The chain couples TRBV13 to TRBJ1-5; possible D gene TRBD1, 5 bases. V dropped 8 bases and J dropped 6 bases, with 14 bases sitting between them. This CDR3 is built from 13 residues. CDR1 and CDR2 from the germline V gene are PRHDT and FYEKMQ (reference sequence). The CDR3 loop is CASPLGASQPQHF. The DNA for the CDR3 is TGTGCCAGCCCCCTAGGGGCGAGTCAGCCCCAGCATTTT.

The chain carries TRBV3-1 (or the pseudogene TRBV3-2) and TRBJ2-5, with D tentatively TRBD2 (5 bases). Trimming pared 4 bases from V and 4 bases from J, leaving 10 bases between. The CDR3 has 13 residues. Germline CDR1 and CDR2: LGHDT and YNNKEL (reference sequence). The CDR3 protein is CASSLGLGETQYF. CDR3 DNA: TGTGCCAGCAGCCTCGGACTCGGAGAGACCCAGTACTTC.

This clone showed up just a few times. The V call is TRBV12-3 or TRBV12-4, the J call TRBJ1-1; D gene ambiguous. The CDR3 length is 13 residues. V dropped 3 bases and J dropped 5 bases, with 10 bases sitting between them. Here the CDR3 reads CASSLNFETEAFF. DNA of the CDR3: TGTGCCAGCAGTTTGAACTTTGAGACTGAAGCTTTCTTT.

This chain joins TRBV5-1 and TRBJ2-7; 9 positions agree with TRBD2. Germline V CDR1 and CDR2: SGHRS, YFSETQ. J gave up 3 bases and V 0 bases, and 4 bases lay outside the gene matches. The CDR3 sequence is 15 residues long. The CDR3 bases are TGCGCCAGCAGCTTGGAGCTGACTAGCGGCTACGAGCAGTACTTC. Its protein is CASSLELTSGYEQYF.

The table lists this clone with a count of one. The chain is built from TRBV19 and TRBJ1-1; 7 positions agree with TRBD1. Germline assignment: CDR1 LNHDA and CDR2 SQIVND (reference sequence). Trimming cost V 5 bases and J 4 bases; bases outside gene matches: 7. The CDR3 totals 14 residues. The CDR3 spells CASSRTGESTEAFF. CDR3 sequence (DNA): TGTGCCAGTAGTCGGACAGGCGAATCCACTGAAGCTTTCTTT.

J is TRBJ1-1 and V is TRBV18, with TRBD1 as a possible D gene (6 bases). Deletions cut 5 bases from V and 4 bases from J, with 20 bases between. This CDR3 region has 16 residues. From germline, CDR1 is KGHSH and CDR2 LQKENI. The CDR3 DNA sequence: TGTGCCAGCTCATCACAGGTTCTGAGGGGGGGCACTGAAGCTTTCTTT. Encoded protein: CASSSQVLRGGTEAFF.

This clone was picked up one time. V is TRBV5-6 and J is TRBJ2-3, with D possibly TRBD2 on 6 matching bases. The CDR3 runs 15 residues. Germline V gene lookup returns CDR1 SGHDT and CDR2 YYEEEE. Trimming shortened V by 2 bases and J by 4 bases, and 14 bases separated the two germline ends. Here the CDR3 DNA reads TGTGCCAGCAGCTTCGGGTCGGGAGCTGCAGATACGCAGTATTTT. Amino acids: CASSFGSGAADTQYF.

The V call is TRBV6-6, the J call TRBJ2-3; 10 nucleotides agree with TRBD1. CDR1 is MNHNY and CDR2 is SVGAGI in the germline V gene (reference sequence). CDR3 length: 16 residues. The CDR3 region is CLSSLDRGTSTDTQYF. The DNA for the CDR3 is TGTCTTAGCTCCTTGGACAGGGGGACTAGCACAGATACGCAGTATTTT.

The V call is TRBV29-1, the J call TRBJ2-3; 9 bases line up with TRBD2. The CDR3 has 14 residues. The V segment lost 8 bases and the J segment 4 bases; nucleotides outside the gene matches: 10. Germline CDR1 SQVTM, CDR2 ANQGSEA. The CDR3 DNA follows: TGCAGCAGCAGGCCGGGACTAGCCTCAGATACGCAGTATTTT. Translation gives CSSRPGLASDTQYF.

The chain employs TRBV5-1 and TRBJ2-3, with a tentative D call TRBD1 (5 bases). Germline V lookup: CDR1 SGHRS, CDR2 YFSETQ. The CDR3 has 15 amino acids. The V and J ends lost 0 bases and 4 bases respectively, with 12 bases between them. The CDR3 sequence is CASSLEGRVADTQYF. CDR3 DNA: TGCGCCAGCAGCTTGGAGGGGCGCGTCGCAGATACGCAGTATTTT.

The chain carries TRBV4-1 and TRBJ1-1; a weak D match, TRBD1 (5 bases). Germline CDR1 MGHRA, CDR2 YSYEKL. The CDR3 runs 14 residues. The V end lost 4 bases, the J end lost 4 bases, and 13 bases lay between the germline ends. CDR3 residues: CASSPREGGTEAFF. The DNA of the CDR3 is TGCGCCAGCAGCCCCAGGGAGGGCGGCACTGAAGCTTTCTTT.

V usage is TRBV19 and J usage is TRBJ1-2; D is perhaps TRBD1 (5 bases). Germline CDR1 LNHDA, CDR2 SQIVND (reference sequence). V gave up 6 bases and J gave up 8 bases, with 25 bases separating them. This CDR3 spans 16 amino acids. CDR3 nucleotide sequence: TGTGCCAGTAGCAGGGAGGGCGGAAGGTCTTTTTCGGGCTACACCTTC. It translates to CASSREGGRSFSGYTF. Full variable domain (rest looked up from reference TRBV19 and TRBJ1-2): DGGITQSPKYLFRKEGQNVTLSCEQNLNHDAMYWYRQDPGQGLRLIYYSQIVNDFQKGDIAEGYSVSREKKESFPLTVTSAQKNPTAFYLCASSREGGRSFSGYTFGSGTRLTVV.

This clone was seen just once. A read error may produce the germline difference seen at one junction end. The genes are TRBV11-2 and TRBJ2-5; D ambiguous. CDR1 and CDR2 (germline): SGHAT, FQNNGV. This CDR3 region has 11 residues. CDR3 nucleotides: TGTGCCAGCGGCTTAGATATAGACCAGTACTTC. Translated: CASGLDIDQYF.

This chain links TRBV2 with TRBJ1-5, with D uncertain. Deletions cut 5 bases from V and 1 base from J, with 12 bases between. Germline V gene lookup returns CDR1 SNHLY and CDR2 FYNNEI. The CDR3 length is 15 residues. CDR3 loop: CASSIDTGSNQPQHF. The CDR3 bases are TGTGCCAGCAGTATAGACACGGGGAGCAATCAGCCCCAGCATTTT.